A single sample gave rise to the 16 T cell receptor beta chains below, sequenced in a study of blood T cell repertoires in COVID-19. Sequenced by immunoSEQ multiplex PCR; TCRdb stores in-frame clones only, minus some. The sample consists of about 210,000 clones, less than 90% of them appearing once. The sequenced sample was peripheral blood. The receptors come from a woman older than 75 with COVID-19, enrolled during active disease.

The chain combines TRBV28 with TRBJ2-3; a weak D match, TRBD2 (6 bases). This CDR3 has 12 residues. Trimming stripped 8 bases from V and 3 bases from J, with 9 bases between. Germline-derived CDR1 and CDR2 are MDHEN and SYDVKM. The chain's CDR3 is CASELATDTQYF. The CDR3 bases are TGTGCCAGCGAACTAGCTACAGATACGCAGTATTTT.

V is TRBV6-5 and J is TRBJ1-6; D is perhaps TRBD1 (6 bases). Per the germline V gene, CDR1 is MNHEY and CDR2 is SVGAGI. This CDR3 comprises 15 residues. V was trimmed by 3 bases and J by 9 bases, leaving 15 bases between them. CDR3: CASSYRTATFSPLHF. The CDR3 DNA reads TGTGCCAGCAGTTATAGGACAGCAACGTTTTCACCCCTCCACTTT.

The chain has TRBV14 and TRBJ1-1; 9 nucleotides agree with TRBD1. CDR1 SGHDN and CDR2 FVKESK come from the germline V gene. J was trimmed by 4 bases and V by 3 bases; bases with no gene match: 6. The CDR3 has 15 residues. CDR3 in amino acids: CASSHAGQGITEAFF. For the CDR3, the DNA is TGTGCCAGCAGCCACGCGGGACAGGGCATCACTGAAGCTTTCTTT.

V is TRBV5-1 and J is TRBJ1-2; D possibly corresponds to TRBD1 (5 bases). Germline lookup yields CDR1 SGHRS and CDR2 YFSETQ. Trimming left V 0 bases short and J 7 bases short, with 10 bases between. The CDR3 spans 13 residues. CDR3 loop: CASSLGGASGYTF. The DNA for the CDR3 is TGCGCCAGCAGCTTGGGGGGCGCCTCTGGCTACACCTTC.

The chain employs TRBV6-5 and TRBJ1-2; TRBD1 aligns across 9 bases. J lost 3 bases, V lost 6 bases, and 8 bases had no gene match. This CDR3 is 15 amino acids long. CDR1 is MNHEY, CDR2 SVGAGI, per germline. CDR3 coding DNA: TGTGCCAGCAGCCCACAGGGGGCAGGAGACTATGGCTACACCTTC. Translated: CASSPQGAGDYGYTF.

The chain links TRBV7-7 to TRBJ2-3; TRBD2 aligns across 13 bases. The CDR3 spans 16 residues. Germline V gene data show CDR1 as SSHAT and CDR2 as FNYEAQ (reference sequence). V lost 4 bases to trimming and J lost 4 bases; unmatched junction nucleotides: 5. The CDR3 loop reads CASSSGLAGSADTQYF. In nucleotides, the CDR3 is TGTGCCAGCAGCTCGGGACTAGCGGGGAGTGCAGATACGCAGTATTTT.

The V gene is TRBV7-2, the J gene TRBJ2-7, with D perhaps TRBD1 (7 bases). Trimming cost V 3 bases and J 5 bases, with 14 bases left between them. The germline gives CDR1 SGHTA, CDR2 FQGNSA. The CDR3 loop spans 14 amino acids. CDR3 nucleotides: TGTGCCAGCAGCTTCGCAGGGGGGAGGAACGAGCAGTACTTC. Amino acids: CASSFAGGRNEQYF.

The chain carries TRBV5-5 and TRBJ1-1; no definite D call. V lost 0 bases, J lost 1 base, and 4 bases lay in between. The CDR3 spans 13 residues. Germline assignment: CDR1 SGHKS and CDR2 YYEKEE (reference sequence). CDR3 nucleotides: TGTGCCAGCAGCTTGGGGGCGAACACTGAAGCTTTCTTT. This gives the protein CASSLGANTEAFF.

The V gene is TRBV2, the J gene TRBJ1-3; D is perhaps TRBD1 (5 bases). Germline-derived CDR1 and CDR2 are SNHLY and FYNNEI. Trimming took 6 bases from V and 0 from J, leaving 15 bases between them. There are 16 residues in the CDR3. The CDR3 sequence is CASSPRETSSGNTIYF. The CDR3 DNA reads TGTGCCAGCAGCCCCAGGGAAACCAGCTCTGGAAACACCATATATTTT.

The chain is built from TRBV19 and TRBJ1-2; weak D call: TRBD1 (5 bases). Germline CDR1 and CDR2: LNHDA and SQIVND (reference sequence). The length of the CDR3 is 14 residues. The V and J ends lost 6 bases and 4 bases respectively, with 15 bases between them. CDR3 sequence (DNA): TGTGCCAGTAGGAGGGGACTAGATTTCTATGGCTACACCTTC. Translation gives CASRRGLDFYGYTF.

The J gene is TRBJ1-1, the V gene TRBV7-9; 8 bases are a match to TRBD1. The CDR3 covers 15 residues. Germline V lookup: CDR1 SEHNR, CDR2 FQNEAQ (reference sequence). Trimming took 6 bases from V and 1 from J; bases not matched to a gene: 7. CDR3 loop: CASSYSGTGNTEAFF. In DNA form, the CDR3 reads TGTGCCAGCAGTTACTCCGGGACAGGGAACACTGAAGCTTTCTTT.

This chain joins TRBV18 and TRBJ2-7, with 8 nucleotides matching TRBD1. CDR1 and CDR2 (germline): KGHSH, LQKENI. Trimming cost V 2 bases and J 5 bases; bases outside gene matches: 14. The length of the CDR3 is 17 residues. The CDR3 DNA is TGTGCCAGCTCACCATTGGTCAGGGGGCTAGGGTCTGACGAGCAGTACTTC. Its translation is CASSPLVRGLGSDEQYF. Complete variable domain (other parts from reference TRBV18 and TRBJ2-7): NAGVMQNPRHLVRRRGQEARLRCSPMKGHSHVYWYRQLPEEGLKFMVYLQKENIIDESGMPKERFSAEFPKEGPSILRIQQVVRGDSAAYFCASSPLVRGLGSDEQYFGPGTRLTVT.

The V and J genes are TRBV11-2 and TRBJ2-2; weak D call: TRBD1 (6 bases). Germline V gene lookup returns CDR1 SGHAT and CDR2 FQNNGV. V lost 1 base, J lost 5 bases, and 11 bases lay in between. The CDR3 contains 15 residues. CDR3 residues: CASSLGGRGTGELFF. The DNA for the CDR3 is TGTGCCAGCAGCTTAGGAGGCAGGGGTACCGGGGAGCTGTTTTTT.

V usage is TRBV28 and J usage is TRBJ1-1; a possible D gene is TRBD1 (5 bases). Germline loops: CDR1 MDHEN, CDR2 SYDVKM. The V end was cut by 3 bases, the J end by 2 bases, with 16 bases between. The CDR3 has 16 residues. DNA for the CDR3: TGTGCCAGCAGTTTCTCCCAAGGGGAATATAACACTGAAGCTTTCTTT. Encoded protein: CASSFSQGEYNTEAFF.

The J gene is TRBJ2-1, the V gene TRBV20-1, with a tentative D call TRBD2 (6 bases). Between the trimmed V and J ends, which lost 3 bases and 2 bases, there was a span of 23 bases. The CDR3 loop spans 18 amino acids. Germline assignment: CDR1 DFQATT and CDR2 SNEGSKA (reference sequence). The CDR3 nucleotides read TGCAGTGCTAGTACGAGCCTGGGAGCGGGTGTAACCTACAATGAGCAGTTCTTC. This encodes CSASTSLGAGVTYNEQFF.

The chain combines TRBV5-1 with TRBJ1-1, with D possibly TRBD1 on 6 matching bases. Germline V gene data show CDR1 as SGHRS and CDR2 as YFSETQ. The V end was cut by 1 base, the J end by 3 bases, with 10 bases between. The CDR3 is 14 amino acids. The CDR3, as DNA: TGCGCCAGCAGCTTGCAGCCAGGGGACACTGAAGCTTTCTTT. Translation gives CASSLQPGDTEAFF.